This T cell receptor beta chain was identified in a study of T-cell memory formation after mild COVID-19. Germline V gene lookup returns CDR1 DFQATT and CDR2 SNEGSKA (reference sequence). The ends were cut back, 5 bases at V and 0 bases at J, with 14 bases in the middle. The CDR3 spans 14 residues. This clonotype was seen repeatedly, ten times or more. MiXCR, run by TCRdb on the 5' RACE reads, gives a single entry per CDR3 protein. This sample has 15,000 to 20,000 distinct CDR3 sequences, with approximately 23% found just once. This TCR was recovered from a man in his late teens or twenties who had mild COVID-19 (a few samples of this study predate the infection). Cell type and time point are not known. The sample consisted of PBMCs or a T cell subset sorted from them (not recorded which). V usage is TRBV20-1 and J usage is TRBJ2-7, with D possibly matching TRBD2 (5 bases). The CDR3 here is CSAAFRGSSYEQYF. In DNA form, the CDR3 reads TGCAGTGCTGCATTCCGGGGAAGCTCCTACGAGCAGTACTTC.